The 24 T cell receptor beta chains listed next were all sequenced from one sample in a study of blood T cell repertoires in COVID-19. Method: immunoSEQ multiplex PCR; TCRdb's copy keeps in-frame clones and lacks some. The data show about 270,000 clones, 65% to 90% seen once. Sequenced: peripheral blood. The receptors stem from a woman aged 70 to 79 with COVID-19, enrolled during active disease.

This clone was seen only a few times. This rearrangement joins TRBV7-9 to TRBJ1-3; D is uncertain. Per germline, CDR1 SEHNR and CDR2 FQNEAQ (reference sequence). This CDR3 spans 16 amino acids. The germline V and J ends were trimmed by 1 base and 3 bases, with 13 bases remaining between them. CDR3 loop: CASSLVRTGGGNTIYF. CDR3 nucleotides: TGTGCCAGCAGCTTAGTCAGAACGGGAGGTGGAAACACCATATATTTT.

In this sample, this clone turned up once. V is TRBV7-8 and J is TRBJ1-2, with TRBD1 matching 9 bases. Germline V gene data show CDR1 as SGHVS and CDR2 as FQNEAQ. The CDR3 spans 16 residues. The ends lost 4 bases at V and 5 bases at J; junction bases unmatched: 11. The CDR3 sequence: CASSSTGTGNLYGYTF. In nucleotides, the CDR3 is TGTGCCAGCAGCTCAACCGGGACAGGGAACCTTTATGGCTACACCTTC.

This clone came up once. This chain connects TRBV19 to TRBJ1-1, with 7 nucleotides matching TRBD1. Germline trimming cut 10 bases from V and 6 bases from J; bases unmatched to any gene: 8. The CDR3 is 12 amino acids. Germline loops: CDR1 LNHDA, CDR2 SQIVND (reference sequence). In nucleotides, the CDR3 is TGTGCCACCAACGACAGGGAGTCTGAAGCTTTCTTT. Encoded protein: CATNDRESEAFF.

This clone has only one observation. V usage is TRBV6-2 or TRBV6-3 and J usage is TRBJ1-6; no definite D call. Trimming took off 2 bases at V and 5 bases at J, with 10 bases between the two ends. This CDR3 region has 15 residues. Germline-derived CDR1 and CDR2 are MNHEY and SVGEGT. The CDR3 DNA sequence: TGTGCCAGCAGTTACGGAGGAGCGGATAATTCACCCCTCCACTTT. Residues: CASSYGGADNSPLHF.

J is TRBJ2-1 and V is TRBV13; the match to TRBD1 covers 8 bases. The V gene's germline CDR1 is PRHDT and CDR2 FYEKMQ (reference sequence). The V gene end was trimmed by 5 bases and the J gene end by 6 bases; junction bases not matched to a gene: 3. The CDR3 runs to 13 residues. DNA for the CDR3: TGTGCCAGCAGCCAAACAGGGGGCAATGAGCAGTTCTTC. It specifies CASSQTGGNEQFF.

Comments on this clone: Other DNA sequences in the sample encode the same CDR3. The chain joins TRBV18 to TRBJ1-5; unclear D gene. CDR3 length: 13 residues. CDR1 is KGHSH, CDR2 LQKENI, per germline. Trimming pared 0 bases from V and 6 bases from J, leaving 6 bases between. Here the CDR3 reads CASSPPGGQPQHF. CDR3 DNA sequence: TGTGCCAGCTCACCACCGGGAGGTCAGCCCCAGCATTTT.

The chain employs TRBV5-1 and TRBJ2-2; maybe TRBD2 (5 bases). V was pared by 0 bases and J by 3 bases, with 9 bases between. Per germline, CDR1 SGHRS and CDR2 YFSETQ. The length of the CDR3 is 15 residues. CDR3 residues: CASSLVAGDTGELFF. CDR3 in DNA: TGCGCCAGCAGCTTGGTCGCCGGGGACACCGGGGAGCTGTTTTTT.

The rearrangement uses TRBV4-1 and TRBJ1-2; D is unclear. The CDR3 extends over 16 amino acids. From germline, CDR1 is MGHRA and CDR2 YSYEKL. V was clipped by 0 bases and J by 7 bases, with 18 bases between them. In nucleotides, the CDR3 is TGCGCCAGCAGCCAAGAGGTCGTGCAGGTCCCTTCTGGCTACACCTTC. This gives the protein CASSQEVVQVPSGYTF.

This rearrangement joins TRBV13 to TRBJ1-1; 8 nucleotides align to TRBD1. Trimming removed 5 bases from V and 6 bases from J; junction bases left unmatched: 11. CDR3 length equals 15 residues. The germline V gene has CDR1 PRHDT and CDR2 FYEKMQ (reference sequence). The CDR3 DNA sequence: TGTGCCAGCAGCCTCCTGGACAGGGTATCGGCTGAAGCTTTCTTT. It encodes CASSLLDRVSAEAFF. Supplemented by reference TRBV13 and TRBJ1-1, the full variable domain reads AAGVIQSPRHLIKEKRETATLKCYPIPRHDTVYWYQQGPGQDPQFLISFYEKMQSDKGSIPDRFSAQQFSDYHSELNMSSLELGDSALYFCASSLLDRVSAEAFFGQGTRLTVV.

V gene TRBV5-1 combines with J gene TRBJ2-7; TRBD2 aligns across 7 bases. V lost 0 bases to trimming and J lost 3 bases; unmatched junction nucleotides: 9. Germline V gives CDR1 SGHRS, CDR2 YFSETQ. The CDR3 has 16 residues. The CDR3 spells CASSLASGGMVYEQYF. The CDR3 DNA follows: TGCGCCAGCAGCTTGGCATCCGGGGGGATGGTCTACGAGCAGTACTTC.

This chain links TRBV2 with TRBJ2-3; D is unclear. Trimming took 11 bases from V and 4 from J, leaving 16 bases between them. CDR3 length: 13 residues. CDR1 is SNHLY, CDR2 FYNNEI, per germline. CDR3 sequence: CAHSSNGADTQYF. DNA for the CDR3: TGTGCCCACAGCTCAAACGGCGCAGATACGCAGTATTTT. The whole variable domain, remainder taken from reference TRBV2 and TRBJ2-3, is EPEVTQTPSHQVTQMGQEVILRCVPISNHLYFYWYRQILGQKVEFLVSFYNNEISEKSEIFDDQFSVERPDGSNFTLKIRSTKLEDSAMYFCAHSSNGADTQYFGPGTRLTVL.

In nucleotides, the CDR3 is TGTGCCAGCAGTTCCCTCGACAGGGGTTGGACCCAGTACTTC. Translating it yields CASSSLDRGWTQYF. V and J are TRBV6-5 and TRBJ2-5, with 8 bases matching TRBD1. This CDR3 region has 14 residues. Germline CDR1 and CDR2: MNHEY and SVGAGI. The V gene end was trimmed by 4 bases and the J gene end by 7 bases; junction bases not matched to a gene: 8.

The gene calls are TRBV6-5 and TRBJ1-3; tentatively, D is TRBD1 (6 bases). Germline V gene data show CDR1 as MNHEY and CDR2 as SVGAGI. Trimming removed 6 bases from V and 4 bases from J, with 13 bases in between. The CDR3 is 14 residues long. The CDR3 coding sequence is TGTGCCAGCAGCCAGGGGTTCTCGGGAAACACCATATATTTT. This translates into CASSQGFSGNTIYF.

The chain employs TRBV2 and TRBJ2-5; 10 positions match TRBD2. Trimming at V came to 7 bases and at J to 4 bases, leaving 6 bases not matched to a gene. This CDR3 comprises 14 residues. Germline values: CDR1 SNHLY, CDR2 FYNNEI. The CDR3 reads CASMDLAGGETQYF. CDR3 DNA: TGTGCCAGCATGGACTTAGCGGGGGGAGAGACCCAGTACTTC.

This chain joins TRBV5-1 and TRBJ2-7; maybe TRBD2 (6 bases). V was trimmed by 6 bases and J by 3 bases, leaving 16 bases between them. Germline V gene sequence: CDR1 SGHRS, CDR2 YFSETQ. The CDR3 is 14 residues long. The CDR3 DNA is TGCGCCAGCACCCCTGGGCAGGGAGGCTACGAGCAGTACTTC. This encodes CASTPGQGGYEQYF.

This clone was detected only once. The chain recombines TRBV3-1 (or the pseudogene TRBV3-2) with TRBJ2-1, with 15 bases matching TRBD2. The CDR3 runs to 16 residues. Germline-derived CDR1 and CDR2 are LGHDT and YNNKEL (reference sequence). Germline trimming cut 1 base from V and 7 bases from J; bases unmatched to any gene: 2. CDR3 sequence (DNA): TGTGCCAGCAGCCAAGGGACTAGCGGGGGGGGAAATGAGCAGTTCTTC. Its protein product is CASSQGTSGGGNEQFF.

This clone was detected a few times. The chain carries TRBV19 and TRBJ1-1, with TRBD1 as a possible D gene (6 bases). The CDR3 extends over 12 amino acids. CDR1 is LNHDA, CDR2 SQIVND, per germline (reference sequence). Between the trimmed V and J ends, which lost 5 bases and 7 bases, there was a span of 11 bases. CDR3 coding DNA: TGTGCCAGTAGTGGACGGACAGATGAAGCTTTCTTT. Encoded protein: CASSGRTDEAFF.

CDR3 nucleotide sequence: TGTGCCAGCAGCCCGAGGGGACAGGGGAACGAGCAGTACTTC. As protein: CASSPRGQGNEQYF. This chain joins TRBV4-2 and TRBJ2-7; 10 nucleotides match TRBD1. The CDR3 totals 14 residues. V shed 4 bases, J shed 5 bases, and the junction held 5 bases outside the gene matches. Germline V gene sequence: CDR1 LGHNA, CDR2 YNFKEQ.

This sequence joins TRBV10-3 and TRBJ1-3, with D possibly matching TRBD1 (5 bases). V was trimmed by 1 base and J by 2 bases, leaving 15 bases between them. Germline values: CDR1 ENHRY, CDR2 SYGVKD. This CDR3 has 17 amino acids. In DNA form, the CDR3 reads TGTGCCATCAGTGAGTTGAGTCAGGGAAAACCTGGAAACACCATATATTTT. Its protein product is CAISELSQGKPGNTIYF.

A remark on this clone: This sample includes further DNA sequences coding for the same CDR3. V and J are TRBV2 and TRBJ1-2; D not resolved. Germline lookup yields CDR1 SNHLY and CDR2 FYNNEI. The ends were cut back, 2 bases at V and 5 bases at J, with 6 bases in the middle. The CDR3 is 12 amino acids. CDR3 in amino acids: CASSEPGYGYTF. The CDR3 nucleotides are TGTGCCAGCAGTGAACCCGGGTATGGCTACACCTTC.

The genes are TRBV3-1 (or the pseudogene TRBV3-2) and TRBJ2-5; D is unresolved. Trimming took 2 bases from V and 10 from J, leaving 8 bases between them. The germline V gene has CDR1 LGHDT and CDR2 YNNKEL (reference sequence). The CDR3 totals 11 residues. The CDR3 DNA sequence: TGTGCCAGCAGCCAACTAGTAAGCCAGTACTTC. Translated: CASSQLVSQYF.

This chain joins TRBV6-5 and TRBJ1-2; D uncertain. Trimming removed 8 bases at V and 5 bases at J, with 9 bases between. The CDR3 sequence is 11 residues long. The germline V gene has CDR1 MNHEY and CDR2 SVGAGI. CDR3 protein: CASGWEYGYTF. The CDR3 nucleotides are TGTGCCAGCGGCTGGGAGTATGGCTACACCTTC.

This chain joins TRBV2 and TRBJ2-3, with D unclear. Germline assignment: CDR1 SNHLY and CDR2 FYNNEI. This CDR3 comprises 16 residues. The ends were cut back, 0 bases at V and 0 bases at J, with 10 bases in the middle. The CDR3: CASSEAPSYSTDTQYF. The CDR3 nucleotides read TGTGCCAGCAGTGAAGCGCCTAGTTATAGCACAGATACGCAGTATTTT.

This chain's CDR3 is CASSRPGLAAADTQYF. The CDR3 nucleotides read TGTGCCAGTAGCCGCCCGGGACTAGCGGCTGCAGATACGCAGTATTTT. The genes are TRBV19 and TRBJ2-3; 11 nucleotides align to TRBD2. The CDR3 extends over 16 amino acids. J lost 4 bases, V lost 6 bases, and 9 bases had no gene match. The V gene's germline CDR1 is LNHDA and CDR2 SQIVND (reference sequence).